These 25 T cell receptor beta chains were sequenced from one sample in a study of blood T cell repertoires in COVID-19. Repertoires were generated with immunoSEQ multiplex PCR, while TCRdb's copy carries only in-frame clones and drops some. This table holds 85,000 to 100,000 clones, around 67% found once. Sequencing was done on a sample of peripheral blood. All receptors come from a woman aged 60 to 75 in a cohort sampled during active or convalescent COVID-19.

The J gene is TRBJ2-1, the V gene TRBV4-2, with TRBD1 matching 7 bases. The V gene end was trimmed by 0 bases and the J gene end by 7 bases; junction bases not matched to a gene: 9. The CDR3 consists of 16 residues. The V gene's germline CDR1 is LGHNA and CDR2 YNFKEQ. For the CDR3, the DNA is TGTGCCAGCAGCCAAGAAGGGGGCCCCGCCGGAAATGAGCAGTTCTTC. Residues: CASSQEGGPAGNEQFF.

This clone was picked up one time. CDR3 sequence reads: CAAKDRDNEQFF. In nucleotides, the CDR3 is TGTGCCGCCAAGGACAGGGACAATGAGCAGTTCTTC. J is TRBJ2-1 and V is TRBV24-1; 8 bases are shared with TRBD1. Trimming removed 12 bases from V and 5 bases from J; junction bases left unmatched: 5. Germline V gene sequence: CDR1 KGHDR, CDR2 SFDVKD. The CDR3 covers 12 residues.

V usage is TRBV30 and J usage is TRBJ2-7; TRBD2 agrees at 8 bases. The CDR3 spans 15 residues. Germline lookup yields CDR1 GTSNPN and CDR2 SVGIG (reference sequence). The V gene end was trimmed by 4 bases and the J gene end by 4 bases; junction bases not matched to a gene: 12. CDR3 nucleotide sequence: TGTGCCTGGAATCGTTTTAGCGGGGAATTATACGAGCAGTACTTC. Protein product: CAWNRFSGELYEQYF.

The chain has TRBV3-1 (or the pseudogene TRBV3-2) and TRBJ1-5, with D possibly TRBD1 on 5 matching bases. Trimming took off 3 bases at V and 4 bases at J, with 7 bases between the two ends. Germline V lookup: CDR1 LGHDT, CDR2 YNNKEL (reference sequence). The CDR3 contains 13 residues. CDR3 coding DNA: TGTGCCAGCAGCCAGGGGGGGAATCAGCCCCAGCATTTT. It codes for CASSQGGNQPQHF.

J is TRBJ1-4 and V is TRBV5-1; 8 nucleotides line up with TRBD1. CDR1 is SGHRS and CDR2 is YFSETQ in the germline V gene. Trimming removed 0 bases from V and 5 bases from J; junction bases left unmatched: 6. The CDR3 totals 16 residues. This CDR3 reads CASSLGGQGANEKLFF. The CDR3 DNA is TGCGCCAGCAGCTTGGGAGGACAGGGTGCGAATGAAAAACTGTTTTTT.

This clone was found many times. The chain has TRBV19 and TRBJ1-2; D is undetermined. Trimming took off 7 bases at V and 0 bases at J, with 15 bases between the two ends. Germline V gives CDR1 LNHDA, CDR2 SQIVND (reference sequence). The CDR3 covers 15 residues. This CDR3 is CASKKFPDTNYGYTF. The CDR3 bases are TGTGCCAGTAAAAAGTTCCCCGACACTAACTATGGCTACACCTTC. Full variable domain (remainder filled in from reference TRBV19 and TRBJ1-2): DGGITQSPKYLFRKEGQNVTLSCEQNLNHDAMYWYRQDPGQGLRLIYYSQIVNDFQKGDIAEGYSVSREKKESFPLTVTSAQKNPTAFYLCASKKFPDTNYGYTFGSGTRLTVV.

This sequence joins TRBV7-8 and TRBJ1-6; TRBD1 matches 7 bases. V lost 5 bases and J lost 6; bases outside the gene matches: 13. This CDR3 comprises 17 residues. Germline-derived CDR1 and CDR2 are SGHVS and FQNEAQ. The CDR3 protein is CASSARRQGTGNSPLHF. The CDR3 bases are TGTGCCAGCAGCGCCCGGAGACAGGGTACCGGTAATTCACCCCTCCACTTT.

The chain is built from TRBV11-2 and TRBJ2-2, with 8 nucleotides matching TRBD2. Trimming took 11 bases from V and 3 from J; bases not matched to a gene: 20. The CDR3 has 18 residues. The V gene's germline CDR1 is SGHAT and CDR2 FQNNGV. The DNA of the CDR3 is TGTGCCCCCAGCTTCGGGCAATGCACCGGGGGGGACACCGGGGAGCTGTTTTTT. Its translation is CAPSFGQCTGGDTGELFF.

The chain combines TRBV28 with TRBJ1-2; no firm D call. The germline CDR1 and CDR2 sequences are MDHEN and SYDVKM. Trimming shortened V by 8 bases and J by 4 bases, and 11 bases separated the two germline ends. This CDR3 contains 12 residues. This CDR3 is CASLSRVYGYTF. For the CDR3, the DNA is TGTGCCAGCCTGTCCCGGGTCTATGGCTACACCTTC.

The chain links TRBV7-3 to TRBJ2-5; 11 nucleotides align to TRBD2. J was trimmed by 3 bases and V by 5 bases; bases with no gene match: 5. The CDR3 has 15 amino acids. From germline, CDR1 is SGHTA and CDR2 FQGTGA. Here the CDR3 reads CASSLSGLAEETQYF. Written as DNA, the CDR3 is TGTGCCAGCAGCCTCTCGGGACTAGCGGAAGAGACCCAGTACTTC.

V and J are TRBV27 and TRBJ2-3, with 9 bases lining up with TRBD2. The CDR3 extends over 13 amino acids. V was pared by 6 bases and J by 8 bases, with 6 bases of the junction left unmatched. Germline loops: CDR1 MNHEY, CDR2 SMNVEV (reference sequence). The CDR3 region is CASRAGGSGTQYF. CDR3 bases: TGTGCCAGCAGAGCGGGGGGTTCAGGTACGCAGTATTTT.

This clone was seen just once. The chain carries TRBV12-1 and TRBJ2-5; the table calls TRBD1, which could not be checked here. TRBV12-1 is given as a pseudogene. The CDR3 spans 14 residues. This CDR3 is CASSFPGTGETQYF. The CDR3 DNA follows: TGTGCCAGCAGCTTTCCGGGCACAGGAGAGACCCAGTACTTC.

The chain is built from TRBV9 and TRBJ2-7; possible D gene TRBD1, 5 bases. The germline V gene has CDR1 SGDLS and CDR2 YYNGEE. The ends were cut back, 1 base at V and 2 bases at J, with 10 bases in the middle. This CDR3 region has 14 residues. The DNA of the CDR3 is TGTGCCAGCAGCGTAATAGACAGCGCCTACGAGCAGTACTTC. It encodes CASSVIDSAYEQYF.

The chain has TRBV19 and TRBJ2-7; D perhaps matches TRBD2 (6 bases). Trimming removed 6 bases from V and 2 bases from J, with 11 bases in between. There are 13 residues in the CDR3. Germline V gene sequence: CDR1 LNHDA, CDR2 SQIVND (reference sequence). In nucleotides, the CDR3 is TGTGCCAGTAGCGGGGGTAAGACCTACGAGCAGTACTTC. Protein: CASSGGKTYEQYF.

The genes are TRBV5-6 and TRBJ2-7, with TRBD2 matching over 13 bases. V lost 3 bases to trimming and J lost 4 bases; unmatched junction nucleotides: 7. This CDR3 has 16 residues. Germline lookup yields CDR1 SGHDT and CDR2 YYEEEE. The CDR3: CASSSGGLAGVYEQYF. The CDR3 DNA reads TGTGCCAGCAGCTCGGGAGGACTAGCGGGGGTTTACGAGCAGTACTTC.

This clone turned up a few times. The J gene is TRBJ2-1, the V gene TRBV7-9, with 9 bases that match TRBD2. The J segment lost 5 bases and the V segment lost 5 bases, leaving 10 bases of the junction unmatched. This CDR3 is built from 16 residues. The germline V gene has CDR1 SEHNR and CDR2 FQNEAQ (reference sequence). The CDR3 DNA reads as TGTGCCAGCAGCCAGCGGGGGGCGACCTGGGACAATGAGCAGTTCTTC. Translating gives CASSQRGATWDNEQFF.

This rearrangement joins TRBV4-1 to TRBJ2-2, with TRBD1 identical over 9 bases. This CDR3 has 16 residues. Germline-derived CDR1 and CDR2 are MGHRA and YSYEKL. The trim removed 2 bases at V and 4 bases at J, leaving 5 bases unmatched. The DNA for the CDR3 is TGCGCCAGCAGCCAACTCGGACAGGGGTTCACCGGGGAGCTGTTTTTT. Its translation is CASSQLGQGFTGELFF.

The gene calls are TRBV19 and TRBJ2-2, with D possibly TRBD1 on 7 matching bases. Germline assignment: CDR1 LNHDA and CDR2 SQIVND (reference sequence). Trimming shortened V by 7 bases and J by 5 bases, and 11 bases separated the two germline ends. The CDR3 extends over 13 amino acids. This CDR3 reads CASTGGQTGELFF. The CDR3 DNA reads as TGTGCCAGTACAGGGGGGCAAACCGGGGAGCTGTTTTTT.

V usage is TRBV2 and J usage is TRBJ2-5; D possibly corresponds to TRBD1 (5 bases). Deletions cut 5 bases from V and 4 bases from J, with 11 bases between. Germline assignment: CDR1 SNHLY and CDR2 FYNNEI. The CDR3 consists of 13 residues. Written as DNA, the CDR3 is TGTGCCAGCAGTAGACCCAGGGCAGAGACCCAGTACTTC. It specifies CASSRPRAETQYF.

The chain links TRBV6-5 to TRBJ1-6, with 7 bases fitting TRBD1. J was trimmed by 7 bases and V by 6 bases; bases with no gene match: 6. The CDR3 covers 14 residues. Germline V gene data show CDR1 as MNHEY and CDR2 as SVGAGI. The chain's CDR3 is CASRETGKNSPLHF. In nucleotides, the CDR3 is TGTGCCAGCAGAGAGACAGGGAAAAATTCACCCCTCCACTTT.

This chain joins TRBV20-1 and TRBJ2-5, with D perhaps TRBD2 (5 bases). This CDR3 has 11 residues. Trimming removed 5 bases from V and 5 bases from J, with 9 bases in between. The germline gives CDR1 DFQATT, CDR2 SNEGSKA (reference sequence). CDR3 sequence reads: CSARGIETQYF. CDR3 DNA: TGCAGTGCTCGGGGAATCGAGACCCAGTACTTC.

The rearrangement links TRBV7-9 to TRBJ2-1; possibly TRBD2 for D (6 bases). CDR1 is SEHNR and CDR2 is FQNEAQ in the germline V gene (reference sequence). Deletions cut 2 bases from V and 0 bases from J, with 11 bases between. There are 16 residues in the CDR3. CDR3 DNA sequence: TGTGCCAGCAGCTTAATGCGGGGTTACTCCTACAATGAGCAGTTCTTC. This encodes CASSLMRGYSYNEQFF.

This chain uses TRBV18 with TRBJ2-3, with TRBD2 identical over 11 bases. The CDR3 length is 16 residues. Germline lookup yields CDR1 KGHSH and CDR2 LQKENI. Germline trimming cut 1 base from V and 6 bases from J; bases unmatched to any gene: 6. The CDR3: CASSPLAGGPRDTQYF. DNA of the CDR3: TGTGCCAGCTCACCACTAGCGGGGGGGCCTAGGGATACGCAGTATTTT.

The gene calls are TRBV15 and TRBJ2-7, with D possibly matching TRBD2 (6 bases). With 5 bases removed from V and 10 bases from J, the gap between germline ends came to 18 bases. Looked up from germline, CDR1 is LNHNV and CDR2 is YYDKDF (reference sequence). This CDR3 has 13 residues. CDR3 coding DNA: TGTGCCACCAGCGGATCTCTCGGGACTCCACAGTACTTC. It encodes CATSGSLGTPQYF.

This clone is a singleton in its sample. The chain carries TRBV4-1 and TRBJ2-3; 10 bases map to TRBD2. In germline, CDR1 is MGHRA, CDR2 YSYEKL. This CDR3 comprises 15 residues. With V trimmed by 5 bases and J by 6 bases, 8 bases remained unmatched. The CDR3 DNA follows: TGCGCCAGCAGCATGGCTAGCGGGGGCCCGGATACGCAGTATTTT. Protein: CASSMASGGPDTQYF.